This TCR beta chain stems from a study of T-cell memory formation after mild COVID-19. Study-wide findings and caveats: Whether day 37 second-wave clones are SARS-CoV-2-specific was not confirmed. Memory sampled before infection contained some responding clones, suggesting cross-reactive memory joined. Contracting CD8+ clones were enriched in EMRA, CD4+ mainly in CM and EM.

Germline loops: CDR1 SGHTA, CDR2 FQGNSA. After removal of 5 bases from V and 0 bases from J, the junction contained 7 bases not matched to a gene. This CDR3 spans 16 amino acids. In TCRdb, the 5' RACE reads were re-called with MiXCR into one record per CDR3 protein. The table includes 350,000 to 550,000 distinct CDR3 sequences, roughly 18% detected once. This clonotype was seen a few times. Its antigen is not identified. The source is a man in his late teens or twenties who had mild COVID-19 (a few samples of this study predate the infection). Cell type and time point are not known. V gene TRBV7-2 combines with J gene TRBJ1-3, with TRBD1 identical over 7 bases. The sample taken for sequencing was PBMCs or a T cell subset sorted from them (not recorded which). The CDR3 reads CASSPTGPNSGNTIYF. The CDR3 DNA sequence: TGTGCCAGCAGCCCGACAGGGCCGAACTCTGGAAACACCATATATTTT.